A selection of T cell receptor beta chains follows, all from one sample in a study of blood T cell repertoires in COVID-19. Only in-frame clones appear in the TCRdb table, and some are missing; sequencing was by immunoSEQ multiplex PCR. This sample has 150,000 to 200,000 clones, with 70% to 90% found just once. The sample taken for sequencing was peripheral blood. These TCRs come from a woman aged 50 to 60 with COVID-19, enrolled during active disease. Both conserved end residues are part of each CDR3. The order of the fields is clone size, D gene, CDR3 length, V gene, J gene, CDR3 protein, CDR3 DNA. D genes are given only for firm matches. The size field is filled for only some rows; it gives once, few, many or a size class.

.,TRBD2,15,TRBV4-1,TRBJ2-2,CASSHSGGAAGELFF,TGCGCCAGCAGCCATAGCGGGGGGGCCGCCGGGGAGCTGTTTTTT
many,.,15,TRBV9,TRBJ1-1,CASSVSSGSNTEAFF,TGTGCCAGCAGCGTCTCTAGTGGGTCGAACACTGAAGCTTTCTTT
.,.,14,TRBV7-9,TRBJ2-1,CASSTSHRADEQFF,TGTGCCAGCAGCACGTCCCACAGGGCCGATGAGCAGTTCTTC
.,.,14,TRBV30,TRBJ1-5,CAWSTGHGNQPQHF,TGTGCCTGGAGTACAGGGCACGGGAATCAGCCCCAGCATTTT
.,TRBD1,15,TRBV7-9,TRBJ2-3,CASSSTGGIPDTQYF,TGTGCCAGCAGCTCGACAGGGGGCATTCCAGATACGCAGTATTTT
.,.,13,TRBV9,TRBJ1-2,CASSVAEPYGYTF,TGTGCCAGCAGCGTAGCTGAGCCCTATGGCTACACCTTC
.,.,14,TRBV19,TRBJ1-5,CASTPGASNQPQHF,TGTGCCAGTACCCCGGGTGCAAGCAATCAGCCCCAGCATTTT
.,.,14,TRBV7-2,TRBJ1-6,CASSLGQLNSPLHF,TGTGCCAGCAGCTTAGGACAGCTAAATTCACCCCTCCACTTT
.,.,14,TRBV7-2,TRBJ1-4,CASRHRAAGEKLFF,TGTGCCAGCAGGCACAGGGCCGCAGGCGAAAAACTGTTTTTT
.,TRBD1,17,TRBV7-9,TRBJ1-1,CASSPRGTDPMNTEAFF,TGTGCCAGCAGCCCGAGGGGGACAGACCCCATGAACACTGAAGCTTTCTTT
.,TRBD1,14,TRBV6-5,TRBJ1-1,CASRGDRGRSEAFF,TGTGCCAGCAGAGGGGACAGGGGGCGGTCTGAAGCTTTCTTT
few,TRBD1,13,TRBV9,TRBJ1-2,CASSVPGGYGYTF,TGTGCCAGCAGCGTACCAGGGGGCTATGGCTACACCTTC
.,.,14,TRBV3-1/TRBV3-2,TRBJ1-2,CASSQDGSNYGYTF,TGTGCCAGCAGCCAAGATGGCAGTAACTATGGCTACACCTTC
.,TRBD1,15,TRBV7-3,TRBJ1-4,CASSLAGGTNEKLFF,TGTGCCAGCAGCCTCGCAGGGGGCACTAATGAAAAACTGTTTTTT
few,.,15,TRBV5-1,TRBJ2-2,CASTPRGQNTGELFF,TGCGCCAGCACTCCAAGGGGACAGAACACCGGGGAGCTGTTTTTT
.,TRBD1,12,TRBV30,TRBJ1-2,CAWIQGTYGYTF,TGTGCCTGGATACAGGGGACCTATGGCTACACCTTC
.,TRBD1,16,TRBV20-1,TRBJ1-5,CSASLQGVYSNQPQHF,TGCAGTGCTAGTTTACAGGGGGTTTATAGCAATCAGCCCCAGCATTTT
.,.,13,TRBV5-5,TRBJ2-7,CASSLVDNYEQYF,TGTGCCAGCAGCTTGGTGGACAACTACGAGCAGTACTTC
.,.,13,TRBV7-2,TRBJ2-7,CASGIAVNYEQYF,TGTGCCAGCGGGATAGCGGTAAACTACGAGCAGTACTTC
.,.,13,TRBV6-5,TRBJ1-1,CASSYLLNTEAFF,TGTGCCAGCAGTTACCTACTAAACACTGAAGCTTTCTTT
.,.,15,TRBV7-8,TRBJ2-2,CASSPAGILTGELFF,TGTGCCAGCAGCCCGGCCGGGATCCTCACCGGGGAGCTGTTTTTT
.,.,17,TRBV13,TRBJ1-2,CASSPHPLQSSNYGYTF,TGTGCCAGCAGCCCACACCCCCTACAGTCTTCTAACTATGGCTACACCTTC
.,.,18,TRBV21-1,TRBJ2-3,CASSPGTGWEPLTDTQYF,TGTGCCAGCAGCCCAGGGACAGGGTGGGAACCCCTCACAGATACGCAGTATTTT
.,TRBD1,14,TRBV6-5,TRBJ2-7,CASSHPDRAYEQYF,TGTGCCAGCAGTCACCCGGACAGGGCGTACGAGCAGTACTTC
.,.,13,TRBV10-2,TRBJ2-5,CASSVQGKETQYF,TGCGCCAGCAGTGTTCAGGGGAAAGAGACCCAGTACTTC
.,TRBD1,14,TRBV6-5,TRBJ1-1,CASSDRGPFTEAFF,TGTGCCAGCAGCGACAGGGGCCCCTTCACTGAAGCTTTCTTT
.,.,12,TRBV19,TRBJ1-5,CASSPAEGPQHF,TGTGCCAGTAGCCCCGCCGAGGGTCCCCAGCATTTT
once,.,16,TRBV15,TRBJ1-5,CATSRLAGRGRQPQHF,TGTGCCACCAGCAGGCTCGCGGGGCGGGGGAGGCAGCCCCAGCATTTT
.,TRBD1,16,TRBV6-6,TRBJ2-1,CASSYFTTGGNNEQFF,TGTGCCAGCAGCTACTTCACGACAGGGGGAAACAATGAGCAGTTCTTC
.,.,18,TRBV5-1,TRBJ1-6,CASSLVGARTIYNSPLHF,TGCGCCAGCAGCTTGGTTGGGGCCAGGACAATTTATAATTCACCCCTCCACTTT
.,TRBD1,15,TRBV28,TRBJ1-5,CASSPQGGVDQPQHF,TGTGCCAGCAGTCCCCAGGGGGGCGTCGATCAGCCCCAGCATTTT
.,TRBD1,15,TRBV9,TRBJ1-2,CASSVGGTANYGYTF,TGTGCCAGCAGCGTAGGGGGGACAGCTAACTATGGCTACACCTTC
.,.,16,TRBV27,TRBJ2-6,CASSLSSVSGANVLTF,TGTGCCAGCAGTTTATCGAGCGTGTCTGGGGCCAACGTCCTGACTTTC
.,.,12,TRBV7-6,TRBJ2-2,CASSLSAGELFF,TGTGCCAGCAGCTTATCCGCCGGGGAGCTGTTTTTT
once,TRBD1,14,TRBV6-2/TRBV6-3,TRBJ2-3,CASSFDRGPDTQYF,TGTGCCAGCAGTTTCGACAGGGGTCCAGATACGCAGTATTTT
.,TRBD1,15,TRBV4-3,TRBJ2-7,CASSQIRDRTPEQYF,TGCGCCAGCAGCCAGATCCGGGACAGGACCCCCGAGCAGTACTTC
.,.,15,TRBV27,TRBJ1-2,CASSLTATDFYGYTF,TGTGCCAGCAGTTTAACCGCTACAGATTTCTATGGCTACACCTTC
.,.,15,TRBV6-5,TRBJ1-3,CASSFAPGSGNTIYF,TGTGCCAGCAGTTTCGCTCCAGGGTCTGGAAACACCATATATTTT
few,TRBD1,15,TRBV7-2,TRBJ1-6,CASSLTGQGNSPLHF,TGTGCCAGCAGCTTAACGGGACAGGGGAATTCACCCCTCCACTTT
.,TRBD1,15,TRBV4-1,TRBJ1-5,CASSQTGTATQPQHF,TGCGCCAGCAGCCAGACCGGGACAGCGACTCAGCCCCAGCATTTT
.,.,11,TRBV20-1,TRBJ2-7,CSARITYEQYF,TGCAGTGCCAGGATCACCTACGAGCAGTACTTC
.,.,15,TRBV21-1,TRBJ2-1,CASSQTGLAGNEQFF,TGTGCCAGCAGCCAAACTGGACTAGCGGGGAATGAGCAGTTCTTC
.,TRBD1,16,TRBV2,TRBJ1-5,CASSEGQGVYNQPQHF,TGTGCCAGCAGTGAAGGACAGGGTGTGTACAATCAGCCCCAGCATTTT
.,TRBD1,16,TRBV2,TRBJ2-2,CASSKWTGGKTGELFF,TGTGCCAGCAGTAAATGGACAGGGGGCAAAACCGGGGAGCTGTTTTTT
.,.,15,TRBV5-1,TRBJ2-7,CASSLGQGFYYEQYF,TGCGCCAGCAGCTTGGGCCAGGGATTCTACTACGAGCAGTACTTC
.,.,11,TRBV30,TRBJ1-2,CASNGGFGYTF,TGTGCCTCCAACGGGGGTTTCGGCTACACCTTC
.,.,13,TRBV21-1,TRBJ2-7,CASSRGRRYEQYF,TGTGCCAGCAGCCGCGGGCGGCGCTACGAGCAGTACTTC
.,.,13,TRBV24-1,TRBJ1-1,CATSQQGNTEAFF,TGTGCCACCAGTCAACAGGGGAACACTGAAGCTTTCTTT
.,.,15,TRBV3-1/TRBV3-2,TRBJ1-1,CASSQDLGDTSEAFF,TGTGCCAGCAGCCAAGATCTGGGAGACACGAGCGAAGCTTTCTTT
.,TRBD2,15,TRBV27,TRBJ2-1,CASSLGGSSYNEQFF,TGTGCCAGCAGTTTAGGCGGGAGCTCCTACAATGAGCAGTTCTTC
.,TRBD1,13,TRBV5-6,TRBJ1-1,CASSLEQGLQAFF,TGTGCCAGCAGCTTGGAACAGGGGTTGCAGGCTTTCTTT
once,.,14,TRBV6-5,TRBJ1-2,CASSYSGSGYGYTF,TGTGCCAGCAGTTACTCGGGGAGCGGCTATGGCTACACCTTC
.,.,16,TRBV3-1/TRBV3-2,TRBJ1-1,CASSRYREGADTEAFF,TGTGCCAGCAGCCGATACAGGGAGGGAGCGGACACTGAAGCTTTCTTT
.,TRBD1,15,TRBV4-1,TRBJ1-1,CASSRYETGPTEAFF,TGCGCCAGCAGCCGCTATGAGACAGGGCCAACTGAAGCTTTCTTT